Listed below are T cell receptor beta chains from one sample, sequenced in a study of OX40 agonist ivuxolimab in advanced cancers. Using immunoSEQ multiplex PCR, the repertoire was profiled, and TCRdb retains in-frame clones only, with some absent. In the table there are 65,000 or so clones, roughly 86% of which are singletons. Sequences were derived from CD4+ or CD8+ T cells sorted from blood, sampled in a trial of the OX40 agonist ivuxolimab. The receptors come from an adult with an advanced solid tumor such as melanoma, head and neck, liver or kidney cancer. Each CDR3 is given with its conserved first and last residue. The size of a clone is reported for some rows only, either as once, few or many, or as a class for expanded clones.

TRBJ2-7,TRBV19,NA,CASSSGSARVYEQYF
TRBJ1-2,TRBV28,NA,CASRHTGSGYGYTF
TRBJ1-5,TRBV19,NA,CATSWVADGGQPQHF
TRBJ2-2,TRBV11-2,NA,CASSLGLAANTGELFF
TRBJ1-2,TRBV9,once,CASSVVGGFNGYTF
TRBJ2-7,TRBV18,NA,CASSRTAGIEQYF
TRBJ1-5,TRBV28,NA,CASSSLLLGENQPQHF
TRBJ2-7,TRBV21-1,medium-sized,CASSRGHGGPGEQYF
TRBJ1-5,TRBV18,NA,CAGSPKEGSGNQPQHF
TRBJ1-2,TRBV5-1,NA,CASSTEDSANYGYTF
TRBJ1-3,TRBV27,NA,CASRTGPSGNTIYF
TRBJ2-3,TRBV6-4,NA,CASSVGGGDTQYF
TRBJ1-2,TRBV28,NA,CASTLPGQGWMRYGYTF
TRBJ2-6,TRBV7-2,NA,CASSLNRQGAAGANVLTF
TRBJ2-7,TRBV9,NA,CASSGTGTSFEQYF
TRBJ2-7,TRBV10-3,few,CAISGSGRDRGSYEQYF
TRBJ2-1,TRBV19,NA,CASSIGDGFNEQFF
TRBJ1-5,TRBV18,NA,CASSLFRVVEMNQPQHF
TRBJ2-7,TRBV4-1,NA,CASSPGSGGRRGYEQYF
TRBJ1-3,TRBV28,NA,CASGEISGNTIYF
TRBJ1-3,TRBV7-8,NA,CASTRVREGNTIYF
TRBJ2-1,TRBV6-1,NA,CASSPLDEQFF
TRBJ2-7,TRBV28,few,CASSLDRAGGLLGEQYF
TRBJ2-7,TRBV27,NA,CASSFTQGEQYF
TRBJ1-6,TRBV25-1,NA,CASSESRGFYNSPLHF
TRBJ1-2,TRBV14,few,CASGLNYGYTF
TRBJ2-3,TRBV14,NA,CASSPGQGASTDTQYF
TRBJ1-5,TRBV27,NA,CASSLQGGNQPQHF
TRBJ1-6,TRBV7-2,NA,CASSLVDIHSPLHF
TRBJ1-6,TRBV5-6,NA,CASSLGGAPNSPLHF
TRBJ1-5,TRBV7-2,few,CASSTQGFNQPQHF
TRBJ2-7,TRBV9,few,CASSAPPGQGLYEQYF
TRBJ1-6,TRBV6-5,NA,CASSYEGQGHSPLHF
TRBJ2-7,TRBV21-1,NA,CASSVQRFSYEQYF
TRBJ2-5,TRBV5-4,NA,CASSPGQGLETQYF
TRBJ2-7,TRBV5-4,NA,CASSRSGGLSYEQYF
TRBJ2-1,TRBV9,NA,CASSALGGDYNEQFF
TRBJ2-2,TRBV6-6,once,CASTEDRTNTGELFF
TRBJ1-2,TRBV18,NA,CASSPLGQGTNYGYTF